This passage covers 31 T cell receptor beta chains from one sample sequenced in a study of blood T cell repertoires in COVID-19. TCRdb keeps only in-frame clones here, not all; method: immunoSEQ multiplex PCR. The table has 20,000 to 25,000 clones, approximately 90% seen once. Sequences were obtained from peripheral blood. Receptor source: a human donor with active COVID-19. The donor label of this sample is uncertain.

The chain couples TRBV18 to TRBJ2-7, with 7 positions matching TRBD1. This CDR3 comprises 15 residues. CDR1 and CDR2 from the germline V gene are KGHSH and LQKENI. J lost 5 bases, V lost 0 bases, and 7 bases had no gene match. Written as DNA, the CDR3 is TGTGCCAGCTCACCACCGGTGAGAGGGGGCGACGAGCAGTACTTC. Residues: CASSPPVRGGDEQYF.

CDR3 protein: CASSTGQGLIAKNIQYF. The DNA for the CDR3 is TGTGCCAGTAGTACCGGACAGGGTTTAATAGCCAAAAACATTCAGTACTTC. The chain is built from TRBV19 and TRBJ2-4; 8 nucleotides line up with TRBD1. Looked up from germline, CDR1 is LNHDA and CDR2 is SQIVND (reference sequence). The CDR3 contains 17 residues. After removal of 4 bases from V and 0 bases from J, the junction contained 8 bases not matched to a gene.

The chain joins TRBV6-1 to TRBJ1-3; D not resolved. Trimming removed 3 bases at V and 4 bases at J, with 4 bases between. From germline, CDR1 is MNHNS and CDR2 SASEGT. There are 12 residues in the CDR3. The DNA for the CDR3 is TGTGCCAGCAGTGAGGGCGGAAACACCATATATTTT. It translates to CASSEGGNTIYF.

V is TRBV5-1 and J is TRBJ1-2; TRBD1 agrees at 10 bases. CDR3 size: 15 residues. CDR1 SGHRS and CDR2 YFSETQ come from the germline V gene. Trimming removed 2 bases from V and 0 bases from J; junction bases left unmatched: 1. In DNA form, the CDR3 reads TGCGCCAGCAGCTTCGGACAGGGGGCTAACTATGGCTACACCTTC. Amino acid sequence: CASSFGQGANYGYTF. Full variable domain (outside the CDR3, taken from reference TRBV5-1 and TRBJ1-2): KAGVTQTPRYLIKTRGQQVTLSCSPISGHRSVSWYQQTPGQGLQFLFEYFSETQRNKGNFPGRFSGRQFSNSRSEMNVSTLELGDSALYLCASSFGQGANYGYTFGSGTRLTVV.

This chain joins TRBV5-8 and TRBJ2-7, with 7 bases lining up with TRBD2. Per the germline V gene, CDR1 is SGHTS and CDR2 is YDEGEE. The CDR3 runs 15 residues. Germline trimming cut 4 bases from V and 3 bases from J; bases unmatched to any gene: 10. CDR3 sequence (DNA): TGTGCCAGCAGCCACACAAGCGGGGCAATCTACGAGCAGTACTTC. This encodes CASSHTSGAIYEQYF.

This clone showed up just a few times. The J gene is TRBJ2-7, the V gene TRBV9; TRBD1 matches 9 bases. The CDR3 sequence is 16 residues long. V shed 0 bases, J shed 0 bases, and the junction held 4 bases outside the gene matches. Looked up from germline, CDR1 is SGDLS and CDR2 is YYNGEE. The CDR3 DNA reads TGTGCCAGCAGCGTAGAGGGACAGGGCAGCTCCTACGAGCAGTACTTC. This translates into CASSVEGQGSSYEQYF.

The chain employs TRBV6-4 and TRBJ2-1; 7 bases are shared with TRBD1. Per the germline V gene, CDR1 is MRHNA and CDR2 is SNTAGT. The CDR3 covers 14 residues. With V trimmed by 6 bases and J by 10 bases, 12 bases remained unmatched. The CDR3 loop reads CASSPRGGFEEQFF. In nucleotides, the CDR3 is TGTGCCAGCAGCCCCAGAGGGGGCTTTGAAGAGCAGTTCTTC.

The gene calls are TRBV5-1 and TRBJ1-1, with 10 bases matching TRBD1. Germline values: CDR1 SGHRS, CDR2 YFSETQ. The CDR3 length is 23 residues. The V and J ends lost 0 bases and 3 bases, in that order; junction bases with no gene match: 26. CDR3 DNA sequence: TGCGCCAGCAGCTTGGTGAGTGGGACAGGGGCCGCCGGATTTCTGTTTTTGGACACTGAAGCTTTCTTT. Amino acids: CASSLVSGTGAAGFLFLDTEAFF.

The chain links TRBV2 to TRBJ1-4, with no clear D. The length of the CDR3 is 13 residues. Deletions cut 1 base from V and 17 bases from J, with 17 bases between. Germline-derived CDR1 and CDR2 are SNHLY and FYNNEI. This CDR3 reads CASSEGMEDGTFF. As DNA, the CDR3 is TGTGCCAGCAGTGAAGGTATGGAGGACGGCACATTTTTT.

The V call is TRBV5-8, the J call TRBJ1-1; 9 nucleotides match TRBD1. J gave up 5 bases and V 2 bases, and 7 bases lay outside the gene matches. The CDR3 contains 15 residues. Germline lookup yields CDR1 SGHTS and CDR2 YDEGEE. The CDR3 DNA is TGTGCCAGCAGCTTTGACGGGACAGGGAAGACTGAAGCTTTCTTT. Amino acids: CASSFDGTGKTEAFF.

The CDR3 nucleotides read TGCGCCAGCAGCTTGGAAGGCAGCGCCTACGAGCAGTACTTC. Protein sequence: CASSLEGSAYEQYF. The chain employs TRBV5-1 and TRBJ2-7, with D unresolved. The CDR3 totals 14 residues. V lost 0 bases to trimming and J lost 2 bases, with 9 bases between them. CDR1 is SGHRS and CDR2 is YFSETQ in the germline V gene. Based on the CDR3 plus reference TRBV5-1 and TRBJ2-7, the full variable domain is KAGVTQTPRYLIKTRGQQVTLSCSPISGHRSVSWYQQTPGQGLQFLFEYFSETQRNKGNFPGRFSGRQFSNSRSEMNVSTLELGDSALYLCASSLEGSAYEQYFGPGTRLTVT.

V and J are TRBV7-2 and TRBJ2-4, with 7 positions matching TRBD2. The CDR3 contains 16 residues. Germline loops: CDR1 SGHTA, CDR2 FQGNSA. V was pared by 2 bases and J by 0 bases, with 4 bases of the junction left unmatched. CDR3 amino acids: CASSLSAGLAKNIQYF. The CDR3, as DNA: TGTGCCAGCAGCTTATCAGCGGGACTAGCCAAAAACATTCAGTACTTC.

The chain carries TRBV5-4 and TRBJ2-7; a possible D gene is TRBD2 (7 bases). The germline CDR1 and CDR2 sequences are SGHNT and YYREEE (reference sequence). The CDR3 contains 15 residues. V was clipped by 2 bases and J by 0 bases, with 12 bases between them. The CDR3 spells CASSFGGGGSYEQYF. CDR3 DNA sequence: TGTGCCAGCAGCTTCGGAGGGGGGGGCTCCTACGAGCAGTACTTC.

The CDR3 sequence: CASSPTGDTGELFF. Written as DNA, the CDR3 is TGTGCCAGCAGTCCCACAGGGGACACCGGGGAGCTGTTTTTT. The chain recombines TRBV6-4 with TRBJ2-2; 7 bases are a match to TRBD1. V lost 5 bases, J lost 3 bases, and 3 bases stayed unmatched. The CDR3 has 14 amino acids. CDR1 is MRHNA and CDR2 is SNTAGT in the germline V gene.

CDR3 region: CASSEPGLYYEQYF. The CDR3 coding sequence is TGTGCCAGCAGTGAACCGGGACTCTATTACGAGCAGTACTTC. The J gene is TRBJ2-7, the V gene TRBV6-1; D perhaps matches TRBD2 (6 bases). The CDR3 has 14 residues. V lost 2 bases and J lost 4, with 12 bases in between. Per the germline V gene, CDR1 is MNHNS and CDR2 is SASEGT.

This clone was counted only a few times. The chain has TRBV11-3 and TRBJ2-7; 7 bases line up with TRBD2. The V gene's germline CDR1 is SGHNT and CDR2 YENEEA. With V trimmed by 5 bases and J by 2 bases, 6 bases remained unmatched. The CDR3 totals 14 residues. CDR3 DNA sequence: TGTGCCAGCAGCCTTGCCCGGGGGGCCTACGAGCAGTACTTC. Translated, it gives CASSLARGAYEQYF.

The J gene is TRBJ2-7, the V gene TRBV27; D might be TRBD2 (6 bases). Trimming cost V 2 bases and J 0 bases, with 14 bases left between them. Germline CDR1 reads MNHEY; CDR2 reads SMNVEV (reference sequence). The CDR3 has 16 residues. This chain's CDR3 is CASSLGGGQGSYEQYF. The DNA of the CDR3 is TGTGCCAGCAGTTTAGGGGGAGGCCAGGGCTCCTACGAGCAGTACTTC.

The rearrangement uses TRBV5-4 and TRBJ2-1, with TRBD2 identical over 8 bases. Germline CDR1 reads SGHNT; CDR2 reads YYREEE (reference sequence). J lost 2 bases, V lost 2 bases, and 6 bases had no gene match. The length of the CDR3 is 16 residues. The CDR3 region is CASSLRTGGTYNEQFF. The CDR3 DNA sequence: TGTGCCAGCAGCTTAAGAACGGGGGGGACCTACAATGAGCAGTTCTTC.

The CDR3 DNA reads TGTGCCAGCAGGACCCAGGGTAGTAATTCACCCCTCCACTTT. Translation: CASRTQGSNSPLHF. This chain joins TRBV6-5 and TRBJ1-6, with D perhaps TRBD1 (5 bases). The CDR3 spans 14 residues. Trimming cost V 6 bases and J 6 bases, with 12 bases left between them. The germline V gene encodes CDR1 MNHEY and CDR2 SVGAGI.

V is TRBV30 and J is TRBJ2-7; weak D call: TRBD2 (7 bases). The germline gives CDR1 GTSNPN, CDR2 SVGIG (reference sequence). The V and J ends lost 6 bases and 3 bases respectively, with 12 bases between them. The CDR3 is 12 amino acids. The CDR3 protein is CACPGGRYEQYF. The CDR3 region has the DNA TGTGCCTGCCCGGGGGGCCGCTACGAGCAGTACTTC.

The chain is built from TRBV19 and TRBJ1-1, with D perhaps matching TRBD1 (6 bases). V lost 4 bases, J lost 10 bases, and 16 bases lay in between. CDR1 and CDR2 (germline): LNHDA, SQIVND (reference sequence). The CDR3 length is 13 residues. Here the CDR3 reads CASSTPGAGGAFF. CDR3 coding DNA: TGTGCCAGTAGTACCCCGGGGGCGGGGGGAGCTTTCTTT.

CDR3 sequence reads: CASSVGISRSTDTQYF. The CDR3 coding sequence is TGTGCCAGCAGCGTAGGGATTAGCCGTAGCACAGATACGCAGTATTTT. The chain combines TRBV9 with TRBJ2-3; D call uncertain. CDR1 and CDR2 from the germline V gene are SGDLS and YYNGEE. CDR3 length: 16 residues. With 0 bases removed from V and 0 bases from J, the gap between germline ends came to 11 bases.

This clone was counted a single time. CDR3 DNA: TGCGCCAGCAGCCAAGGGGCGACTAGCGGGAGGGCCGACACCGGGGAGCTGTTTTTT. This sequence encodes CASSQGATSGRADTGELFF. This chain joins TRBV4-3 and TRBJ2-2; 14 nucleotides align to TRBD2. The ends lost 1 base at V and 3 bases at J; junction bases unmatched: 7. The CDR3 runs 19 residues. CDR1 and CDR2 (germline): LGHNA, YSLEER.

The gene calls are TRBV6-2 or TRBV6-3 and TRBJ2-5; TRBD2 aligns across 12 bases. The germline gives CDR1 MNHEY, CDR2 SVGEGT. The CDR3 contains 16 residues. Trimming took 1 base from V and 5 from J; bases not matched to a gene: 5. The CDR3 DNA sequence: TGTGCCAGCAGTTACTGGACTAGCGGGACTGGGGAGACCCAGTACTTC. Encoded protein: CASSYWTSGTGETQYF.

V is TRBV5-1 and J is TRBJ2-5; no clear D. Germline CDR1 SGHRS, CDR2 YFSETQ. The ends were cut back, 4 bases at V and 3 bases at J, with 10 bases in the middle. CDR3 length equals 13 residues. Here the CDR3 DNA reads TGCGCCAGCAGCCCGGAGTACGAAGAGACCCAGTACTTC. Its protein product is CASSPEYEETQYF.

This clone occurred once. The V gene is TRBV6-5, the J gene TRBJ1-2; TRBD1 aligns across 9 bases. The V gene end was trimmed by 5 bases and the J gene end by 8 bases; junction bases not matched to a gene: 6. This CDR3 has 13 amino acids. From germline, CDR1 is MNHEY and CDR2 SVGAGI. CDR3 DNA: TGTGCCAGCAGTCCTCGGGACAGGGAAGGCTACACCTTC. Protein product: CASSPRDREGYTF.

The CDR3 loop reads CSVEDTGQGEAFF. The CDR3 DNA sequence: TGCAGCGTTGAAGATACGGGACAGGGTGAAGCTTTCTTT. V usage is TRBV29-1 and J usage is TRBJ1-1; 9 bases are shared with TRBD1. V was pared by 0 bases and J by 7 bases, with 3 bases of the junction left unmatched. Looked up from germline, CDR1 is SQVTM and CDR2 is ANQGSEA. The CDR3 covers 13 residues.

CDR3 in DNA: TGTGCCAGCAGCTTCGACAGGGGTGGAGAGACCCAGTACTTC. Its protein is CASSFDRGGETQYF. This chain joins TRBV5-5 and TRBJ2-5, with 8 bases that match TRBD1. The CDR3 runs 14 residues. Germline V gene data show CDR1 as SGHKS and CDR2 as YYEKEE (reference sequence). The junction had 4 bases not matched to a gene; V was cut back by 2 bases and J by 4 bases.

The CDR3 sequence is CASSQATTGYYEQYF. The DNA of the CDR3 is TGCGCCAGCAGCCAAGCTACAACAGGGTACTACGAGCAGTACTTC. V gene TRBV4-1 combines with J gene TRBJ2-7, with D maybe TRBD1 (6 bases). The CDR3 runs to 15 residues. V was shortened by 1 base and J by 3 bases, with 13 bases between the two germline ends. From germline, CDR1 is MGHRA and CDR2 YSYEKL.

This sequence joins TRBV9 and TRBJ1-2, with 8 bases that match TRBD1. The junction had 15 bases not matched to a gene; V was cut back by 0 bases and J by 11 bases. CDR3 size: 16 residues. Germline V lookup: CDR1 SGDLS, CDR2 YYNGEE. CDR3 sequence (DNA): TGTGCCAGCAGCGTAGTAGGGCCCAGGGGGCGCATTGGGTACACCTTC. Amino acids: CASSVVGPRGRIGYTF.

This sequence joins TRBV4-2 and TRBJ2-2, with a weak D call TRBD1 (6 bases). Germline V gives CDR1 LGHNA, CDR2 YNFKEQ. Trimming cost V 0 bases and J 12 bases, with 11 bases left between them. The length of the CDR3 is 13 residues. CDR3 in amino acids: CASSQDTGIKLFF. The CDR3 DNA sequence: TGTGCCAGCAGCCAAGATACAGGGATCAAGCTGTTTTTT.